This note documents a single T cell receptor beta chain sequence. This clonotype has a handful of counts. It has no known antigen specificity. Base qualities are not at hand, and no much larger clone is one base apart. Separate amplification of TCR alpha and beta chain libraries was performed from the second PCR step onward. The CMV status of each donor was determined by measuring IFNgamma production from CD4+ T cells after fresh PBMCs had been stimulated overnight with CMV viral lysate. CD4 T cells were positively selected using Miltenyi beads, after which CD8 T cells were positively selected from the CD4-negative fraction. Cells were stained for CD3, CD4, CD8, CD45RA, CD27 and a live/dead dye and were sorted on a BD Aria II into four subsets based on CD45RA and CD27. Blood was obtained from three healthy volunteers, and the blood from each volunteer was fractionated into CD4 and CD8 T cells and subsequently into four differentiation subsets. Around 120 ml of peripheral blood was collected from each donor, and PBMC were isolated by Ficoll-Paque PLUS density-gradient centrifugation. Sorted cells were lysed in RLT buffer, and RNA was extracted with a Qiagen RNeasy kit and stored at -80°C.

Including cysteine and phenylalanine, the CDR3 has 12 amino acids. Just the 36-base CDR3 DNA is kept, in frame starting at base 1. The V end loses 4 bases and the J end loses 3 bases, and a stretch of 5 bases separates them. As encoded in the germline V gene (reference sequence), CDR1 is SGHAT while CDR2 is FQDESV. Libraries were built with UMI-ligation and nested PCR. An equimolar mix of two oligonucleotides covering both TRBC1 and TRBC2 was used as the beta constant-region primer. The ligated cDNA went through four rounds of PCR with nested alpha and beta constant-region primers together with the SP2 primer. A single-stranded oligonucleotide containing the SP2 primer and a 12-nucleotide UMI was joined to the 3' end of the cDNA by T4 RNA ligase 1. Incubation of the ligation reaction was carried out at 16 degrees C for roughly 20-25 hours. PCR2 was typically run as a SYBR Green qPCR and stopped at a predetermined threshold to prevent over-amplification. Every purification after the first one was done using Agencourt AMPure XP magnetic beads. Libraries were quantified by Qubit and checked on a TapeStation, with a main peak expected near 650 bp. Pooled libraries were sequenced on an Illumina MiSeq using v2 2x251 paired-end kits, and typically roughly 1-2.2 million reads were obtained per sample. Each sample's library went into the pool at roughly 4.4 nM, and about 5-7% PhiX was added to help with cluster recognition. In the original analysis: FASTQ reads processed by Demultiplexor were assigned V and J genes by Decombinator through tag matching that tolerated a single base-pair mismatch. Collapsinator relied on UMIs to fix sequencing errors as well as frequency errors caused by PCR heterogeneity. TCRs were translated and CDR3s were extracted from the conserved cysteine to the FGXG phenylalanine by CDR3Translator, with non-productive sequences being flagged. Gini, Shannon entropy and inverse Simpson indices were calculated on repertoires that had been subsampled to equal numbers of UMI-defined TCRs. Within the linear range, a power law was fitted to clonotype abundance distributions using maximum likelihood. When run on a single naive CD8 sample, MIGEC and the pipeline yielded similar UMI counts, similar unique TCR numbers and similar clonal distributions. One analysis removed from the naive repertoire any naive TCRs that were also present in any memory subset from the same donor. The repertoires were searched for approximately 7,000 CMV-associated CDR3 sequences that had been compiled from VDJdb and a published dataset. In TCRdb, the public reads were trimmed at Q25 with fastp and aligned with MiXCR, with productive beta chains retained. Here each entry gathers all rows of one CDR3 protein and keeps the most common genes and DNA. TCRdb's processing, not the authors', yielded these V and J calls. The sample data list approximately 100,000 distinct CDR3 sequences, and roughly 15% of these were observed just once. In total, the top ten clones hold approximately 3% of the sample.

This specimen comes from a study of naive and memory T cell subsets (dated by TCRdb to 2016 to 2017). About the full investigation: The study applied an open-source, UMI-based TCR alpha and beta sequencing pipeline to sorted naive and memory peripheral blood T cell subsets. Complete agreement was observed between the functional CMV T cell responses and the IgG serology results. RNA was DNase-treated and reverse transcribed with TCR constant-region primers, mostly using SuperScript III.

What the study reported, not specific to this receptor: A few larger clonotypes were present in naive repertoires, especially CD8 naive repertoires, and these clonotypes were possibly memory cells re-expressing CD45RA. In both CD4 and CD8 cells, going from naive through CM, EM and EMRA, the Gini index went up while Shannon and inverse Simpson diversity went down. Once error correction was done, more than 95% of naive TCR sequences showed up just once, which made the naive abundance distributions much steeper than those of the memory subsets. RNA-based TCR counts may be affected by expression changes linked to T cell activation and differentiation. The abundance of TCRs followed a power law with an exponent that differed between naive and memory subsets yet stayed consistent across the three individuals. The repertoire findings for the naive and memory subsets could not be validated, as no ground truth was available. Single alpha or beta chain sequences, rather than paired alpha/beta receptors, were used to define clonotypes.

Rearrangement joined TRBV11-1 to TRBJ2-3, with the D gene call left open. The receptor's source is a human donor in good health. The sample taken for sequencing was naive CD8+ T cells from blood. The sample's cell subset or site label, in plain terms: naive T cells, CD45RA high CD27+. The nucleotide sequence is given as TGTGCCAGCAGCTCAGAAACAGATACGCAGTATTTT. This gives the protein CASSSETDTQYF.